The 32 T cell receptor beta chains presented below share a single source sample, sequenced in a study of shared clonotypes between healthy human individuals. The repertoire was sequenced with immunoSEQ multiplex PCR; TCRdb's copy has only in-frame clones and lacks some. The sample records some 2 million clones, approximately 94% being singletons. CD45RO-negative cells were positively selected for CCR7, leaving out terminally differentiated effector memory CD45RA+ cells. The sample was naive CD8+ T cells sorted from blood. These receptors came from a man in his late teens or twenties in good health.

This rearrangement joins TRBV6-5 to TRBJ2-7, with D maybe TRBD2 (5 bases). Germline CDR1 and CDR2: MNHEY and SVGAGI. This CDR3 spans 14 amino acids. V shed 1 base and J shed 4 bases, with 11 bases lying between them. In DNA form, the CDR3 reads TGTGCCAGCAGTTACTACGCCCCGGGGTACGAGCAGTACTTC. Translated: CASSYYAPGYEQYF.

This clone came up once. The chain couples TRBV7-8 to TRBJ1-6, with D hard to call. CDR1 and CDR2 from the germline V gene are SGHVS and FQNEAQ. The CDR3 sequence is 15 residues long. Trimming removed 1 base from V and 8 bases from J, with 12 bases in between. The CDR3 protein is CASSLGLAIDSPLHF. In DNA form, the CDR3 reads TGTGCCAGCAGCTTAGGGTTGGCTATTGATTCACCCCTCCACTTT.

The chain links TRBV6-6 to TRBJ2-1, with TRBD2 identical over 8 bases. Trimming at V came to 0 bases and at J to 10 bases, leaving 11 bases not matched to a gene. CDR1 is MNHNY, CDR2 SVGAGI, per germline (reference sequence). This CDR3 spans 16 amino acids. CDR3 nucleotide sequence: TGTGCCAGCAGTTACTCGGTTACGCGGGAGGCGGGAGAGCAGTTCTTC. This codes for CASSYSVTREAGEQFF.

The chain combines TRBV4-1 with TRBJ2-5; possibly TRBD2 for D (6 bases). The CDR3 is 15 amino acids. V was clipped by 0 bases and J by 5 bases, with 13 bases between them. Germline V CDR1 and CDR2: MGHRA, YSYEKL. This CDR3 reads CASSQDGFGGETQYF. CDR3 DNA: TGCGCCAGCAGCCAAGACGGGTTCGGGGGTGAGACCCAGTACTTC.

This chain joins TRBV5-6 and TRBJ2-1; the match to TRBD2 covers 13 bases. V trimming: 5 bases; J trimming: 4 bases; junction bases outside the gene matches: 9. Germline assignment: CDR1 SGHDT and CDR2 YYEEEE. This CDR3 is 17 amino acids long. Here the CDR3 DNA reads TGTGCCAGCAGTCCCGACGGGACTAGCGGGACTTACAATGAGCAGTTCTTC. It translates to CASSPDGTSGTYNEQFF.

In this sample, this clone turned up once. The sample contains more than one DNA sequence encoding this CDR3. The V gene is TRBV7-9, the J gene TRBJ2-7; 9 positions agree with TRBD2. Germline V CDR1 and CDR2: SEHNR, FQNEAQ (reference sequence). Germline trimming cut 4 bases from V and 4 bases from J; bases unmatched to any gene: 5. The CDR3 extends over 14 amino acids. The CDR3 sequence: CASSSTSGRYEQYF. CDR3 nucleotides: TGTGCCAGCAGCTCCACTAGCGGGCGGTACGAGCAGTACTTC.

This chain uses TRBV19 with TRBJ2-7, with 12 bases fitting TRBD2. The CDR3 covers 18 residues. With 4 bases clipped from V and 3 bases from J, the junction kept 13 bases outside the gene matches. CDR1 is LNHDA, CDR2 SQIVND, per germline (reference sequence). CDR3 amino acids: CASSTGLAGLKRVYEQYF. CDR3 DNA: TGTGCCAGTAGTACCGGACTAGCGGGACTAAAGCGTGTCTACGAGCAGTACTTC.

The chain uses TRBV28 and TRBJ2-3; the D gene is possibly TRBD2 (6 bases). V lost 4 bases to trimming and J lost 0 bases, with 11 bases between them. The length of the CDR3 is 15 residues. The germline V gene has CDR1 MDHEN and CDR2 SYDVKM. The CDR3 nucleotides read TGTGCCAGCAGTTGGGGGGTGGGGAGCACAGATACGCAGTATTTT. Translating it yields CASSWGVGSTDTQYF.

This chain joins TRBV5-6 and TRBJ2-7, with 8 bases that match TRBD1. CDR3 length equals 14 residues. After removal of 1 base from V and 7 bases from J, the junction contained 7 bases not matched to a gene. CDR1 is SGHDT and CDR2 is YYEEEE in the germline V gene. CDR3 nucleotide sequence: TGTGCCAGCAGCTTGACGCAGGGGGCAAGGGAGCAGTACTTC. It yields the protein CASSLTQGAREQYF.

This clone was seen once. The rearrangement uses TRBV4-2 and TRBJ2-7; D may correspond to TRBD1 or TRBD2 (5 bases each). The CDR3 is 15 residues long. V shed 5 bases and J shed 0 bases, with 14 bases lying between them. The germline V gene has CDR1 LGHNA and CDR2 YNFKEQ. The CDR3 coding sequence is TGTGCCAGCAGCTGGACCGGGACGGACTCCTACGAGCAGTACTTC. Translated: CASSWTGTDSYEQYF.

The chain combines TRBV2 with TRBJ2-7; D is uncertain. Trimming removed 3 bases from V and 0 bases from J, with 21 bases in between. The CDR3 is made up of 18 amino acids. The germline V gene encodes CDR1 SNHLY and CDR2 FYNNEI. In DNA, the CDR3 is TGTGCCAGCAGTGAGAATCTCCATGGTCAGGACCTCTCCTACGAGCAGTACTTC. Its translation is CASSENLHGQDLSYEQYF.

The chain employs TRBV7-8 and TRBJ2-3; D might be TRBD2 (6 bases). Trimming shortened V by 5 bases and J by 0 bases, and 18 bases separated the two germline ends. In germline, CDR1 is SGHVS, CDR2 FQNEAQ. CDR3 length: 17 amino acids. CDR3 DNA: TGTGCCAGCAGCCACCTAGGCGGGGAAGCTAGCACAGATACGCAGTATTTT. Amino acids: CASSHLGGEASTDTQYF.

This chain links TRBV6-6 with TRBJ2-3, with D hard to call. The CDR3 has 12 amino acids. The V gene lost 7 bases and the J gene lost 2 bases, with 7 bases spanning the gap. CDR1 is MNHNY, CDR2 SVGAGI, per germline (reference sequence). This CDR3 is CASTTVTDTQYF. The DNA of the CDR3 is TGTGCCAGCACCACTGTCACAGATACGCAGTATTTT.

In DNA, the CDR3 is TGTGCCAGCAGTCCCCATGAGACAGGGAACGGTGGCTACACCTTC. Its translation: CASSPHETGNGGYTF. The chain recombines TRBV27 with TRBJ1-2, with TRBD1 identical over 7 bases. CDR3 length: 15 amino acids. The trim removed 5 bases at V and 7 bases at J, leaving 13 bases unmatched. The V gene's germline CDR1 is MNHEY and CDR2 SMNVEV (reference sequence).

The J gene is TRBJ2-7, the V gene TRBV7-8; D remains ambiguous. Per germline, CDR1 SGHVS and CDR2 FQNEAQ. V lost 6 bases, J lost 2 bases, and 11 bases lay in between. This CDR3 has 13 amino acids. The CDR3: CASSLNRAYEQYF. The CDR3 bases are TGTGCCAGCAGTTTAAACAGAGCCTACGAGCAGTACTTC.

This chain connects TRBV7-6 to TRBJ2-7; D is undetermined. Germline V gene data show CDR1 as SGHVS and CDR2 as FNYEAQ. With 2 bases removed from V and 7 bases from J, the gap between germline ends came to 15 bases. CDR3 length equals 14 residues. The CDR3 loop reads CASSLFAVPREQYF. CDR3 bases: TGTGCCAGCAGCTTATTTGCCGTACCTCGGGAGCAGTACTTC. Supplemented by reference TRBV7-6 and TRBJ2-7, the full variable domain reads GAGVSQSPRYKVTKRGQDVALRCDPISGHVSLYWYRQALGQGPEFLTYFNYEAQQDKSGLPNDRFSAERPEGSISTLTIQRTEQRDSAMYRCASSLFAVPREQYFGPGTRLTVT.

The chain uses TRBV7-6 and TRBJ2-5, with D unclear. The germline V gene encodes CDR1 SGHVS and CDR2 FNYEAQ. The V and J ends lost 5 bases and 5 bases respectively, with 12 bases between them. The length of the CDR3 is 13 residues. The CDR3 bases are TGTGCCAGCAGCCTAAGGAAACGGGAGACCCAGTACTTC. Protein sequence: CASSLRKRETQYF.

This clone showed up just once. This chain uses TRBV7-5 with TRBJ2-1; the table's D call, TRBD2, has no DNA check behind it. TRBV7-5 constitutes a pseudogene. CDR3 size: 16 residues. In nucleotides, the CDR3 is TGTGCCAGAAGCTTTATCGAGGCGCCGGACTACAATGAGCAGTTCTTC. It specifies CARSFIEAPDYNEQFF.

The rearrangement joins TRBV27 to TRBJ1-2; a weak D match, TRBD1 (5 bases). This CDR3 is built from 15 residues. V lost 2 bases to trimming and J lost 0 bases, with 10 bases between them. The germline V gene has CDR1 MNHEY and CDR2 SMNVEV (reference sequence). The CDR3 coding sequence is TGTGCCAGCAGTTTAGACCCGACAGCTAACTATGGCTACACCTTC. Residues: CASSLDPTANYGYTF.

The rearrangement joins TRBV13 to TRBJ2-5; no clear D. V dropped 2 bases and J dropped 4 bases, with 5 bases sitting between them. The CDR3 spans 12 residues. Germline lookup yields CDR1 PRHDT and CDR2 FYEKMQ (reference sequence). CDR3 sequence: CASSLRLETQYF. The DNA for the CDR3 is TGTGCCAGCAGCTTAAGATTAGAGACCCAGTACTTC.

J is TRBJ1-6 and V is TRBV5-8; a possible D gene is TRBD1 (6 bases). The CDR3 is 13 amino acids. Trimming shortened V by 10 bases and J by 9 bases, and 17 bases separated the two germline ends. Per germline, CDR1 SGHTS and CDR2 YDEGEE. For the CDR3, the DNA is TGTGCCGGTCACCTCGGACAGACTTCACCCCTCCACTTT. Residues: CAGHLGQTSPLHF.

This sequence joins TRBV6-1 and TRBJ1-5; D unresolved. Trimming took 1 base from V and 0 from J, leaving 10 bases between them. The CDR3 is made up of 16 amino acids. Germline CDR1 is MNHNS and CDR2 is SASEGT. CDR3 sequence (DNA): TGTGCCAGCAGTGAAGGTATAGGGTATAGCAATCAGCCCCAGCATTTT. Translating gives CASSEGIGYSNQPQHF.

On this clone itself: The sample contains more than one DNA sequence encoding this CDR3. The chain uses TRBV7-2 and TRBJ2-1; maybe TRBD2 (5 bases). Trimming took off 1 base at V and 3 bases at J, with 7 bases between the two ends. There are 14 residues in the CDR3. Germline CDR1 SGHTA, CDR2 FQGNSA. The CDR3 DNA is TGTGCCAGCAGCTTAGTTGGAGGCTACAATGAGCAGTTCTTC. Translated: CASSLVGGYNEQFF.

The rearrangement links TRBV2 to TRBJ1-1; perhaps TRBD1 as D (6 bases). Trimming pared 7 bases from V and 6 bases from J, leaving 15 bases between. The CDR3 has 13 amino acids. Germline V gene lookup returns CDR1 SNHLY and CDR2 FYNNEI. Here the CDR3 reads CASTLGTSAEAFF. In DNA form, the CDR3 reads TGTGCCAGCACCCTAGGGACATCTGCTGAAGCTTTCTTT.

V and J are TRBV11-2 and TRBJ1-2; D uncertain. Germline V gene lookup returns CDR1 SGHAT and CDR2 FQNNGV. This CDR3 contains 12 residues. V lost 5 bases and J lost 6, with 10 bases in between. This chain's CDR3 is CASSHRLDGYTF. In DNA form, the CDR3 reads TGTGCCAGCAGCCACCGACTAGATGGCTACACCTTC.

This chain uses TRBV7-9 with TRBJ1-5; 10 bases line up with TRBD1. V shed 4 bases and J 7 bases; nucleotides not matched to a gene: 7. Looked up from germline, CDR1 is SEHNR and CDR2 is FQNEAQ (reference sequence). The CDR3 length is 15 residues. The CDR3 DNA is TGTGCCAGCAGCTACTCCGGGACAGGGGTCCAGCCCCAGCATTTT. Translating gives CASSYSGTGVQPQHF.

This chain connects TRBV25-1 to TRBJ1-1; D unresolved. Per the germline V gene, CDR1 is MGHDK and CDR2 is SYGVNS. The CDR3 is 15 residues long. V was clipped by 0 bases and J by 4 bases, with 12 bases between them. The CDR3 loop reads CASSEYPGRSTEAFF. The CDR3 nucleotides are TGTGCCAGCAGTGAATACCCGGGTAGGTCCACTGAAGCTTTCTTT. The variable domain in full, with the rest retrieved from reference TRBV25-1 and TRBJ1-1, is EADIYQTPRYLVIGTGKKITLECSQTMGHDKMYWYQQDPGMELHLIHYSYGVNSTEKGDLSSESTVSRIRTEHFPLTLESARPSHTSQYLCASSEYPGRSTEAFFGQGTRLTVV.

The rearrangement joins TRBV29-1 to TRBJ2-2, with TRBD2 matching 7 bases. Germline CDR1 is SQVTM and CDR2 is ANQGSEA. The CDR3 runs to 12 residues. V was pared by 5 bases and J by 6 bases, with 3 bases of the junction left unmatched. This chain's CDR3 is CSVSGGAGELFF. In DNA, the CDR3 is TGCAGCGTTTCGGGGGGAGCCGGGGAGCTGTTTTTT.

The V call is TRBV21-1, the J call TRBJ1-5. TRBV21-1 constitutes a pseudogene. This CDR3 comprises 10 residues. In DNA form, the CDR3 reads TGTGCCAGCAAGGGACAGCCCCAGCATTTT. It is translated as CASKGQPQHF.

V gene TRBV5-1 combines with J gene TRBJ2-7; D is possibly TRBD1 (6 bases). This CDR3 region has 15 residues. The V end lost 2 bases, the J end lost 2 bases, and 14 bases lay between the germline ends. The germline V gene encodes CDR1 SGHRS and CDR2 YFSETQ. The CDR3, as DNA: TGCGCCAGCAGCTTCAACAGGGAAGCAACCTACGAGCAGTACTTC. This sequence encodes CASSFNREATYEQYF.

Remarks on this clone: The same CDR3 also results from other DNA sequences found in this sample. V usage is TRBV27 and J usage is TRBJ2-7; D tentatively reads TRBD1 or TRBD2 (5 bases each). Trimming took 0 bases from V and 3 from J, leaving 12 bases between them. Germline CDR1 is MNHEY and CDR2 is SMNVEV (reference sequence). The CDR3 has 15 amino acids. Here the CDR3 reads CASSLSAGGGYEQYF. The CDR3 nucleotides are TGTGCCAGCAGTTTATCGGCGGGTGGGGGCTACGAGCAGTACTTC.

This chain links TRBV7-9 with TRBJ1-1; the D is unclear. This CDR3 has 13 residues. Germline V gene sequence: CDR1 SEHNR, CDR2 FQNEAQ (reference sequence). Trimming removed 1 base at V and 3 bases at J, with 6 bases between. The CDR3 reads CASSLGPDTEAFF. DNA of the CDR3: TGTGCCAGCAGCTTAGGCCCCGACACTGAAGCTTTCTTT.